This TCR beta chain appears in the sequencing data of a study of cytomegalovirus exposure and HLA in healthy donors. PCR employed 60 Vbeta and 13 Jbeta primers. The repertoire was sequenced with immunoSEQ multiplex PCR; TCRdb's copy has only in-frame clones and lacks some. The sample has tens of thousands of clones, about 78% seen once. With 4 bases clipped from V and 4 bases from J, the junction kept 3 bases outside the gene matches. The CDR3 consists of 13 residues. From germline, CDR1 is SNHLY and CDR2 FYNNEI. V gene TRBV2 combines with J gene TRBJ2-5; 7 nucleotides agree with TRBD2. The material sequenced was PBMCs. This TCR derives from a middle-aged woman in good health and CMV-seropositive. The CDR3 sequence is CASSVRGGETQYF. In DNA, the CDR3 is TGTGCCAGCAGTGTTCGCGGGGGAGAGACCCAGTACTTC.